The 15 T cell receptor beta chains listed next were all sequenced from one sample in a study of T cell repertoires in cytomegalovirus infection. TCRdb used MiXCR to reprocess the reads, holding one entry per CDR3 protein. Here the sample spans around 71,000 distinct CDR3 sequences, 35% to 45% being singletons. Their recognized antigens are unknown. This specimen consisted of CD8+ T cells from cultured PBMCs, obtained from culture after CMV antigen stimulation. Source of these receptors: a human donor in good health (CMV status not recorded). Some clones in this sample may be carry-over from other donors' samples.

The J gene is TRBJ2-7, the V gene TRBV27, with TRBD1 as a possible D gene (6 bases). CDR1 is MNHEY, CDR2 SMNVEV, per germline (reference sequence). The CDR3 length is 17 residues. V was clipped by 5 bases and J by 5 bases, with 25 bases between them. The CDR3 loop reads CASSLLGGNLGPDEQYF. CDR3 sequence (DNA): TGTGCCAGCAGTCTCCTAGGGGGAAACCTGGGGCCCGACGAGCAGTACTTC.

The V call is TRBV20-1, the J call TRBJ2-7; no reliable D call. Trimming cost V 0 bases and J 1 base, with 7 bases left between them. Per the germline V gene, CDR1 is DFQATT and CDR2 is SNEGSKA (reference sequence). This CDR3 spans 13 amino acids. The CDR3: CSARERVSYEQYF. The CDR3 DNA is TGCAGTGCTAGAGAAAGGGTTTCCTACGAGCAGTACTTC.

The CDR3 loop reads CASSQDLGGAGETQYF. In DNA form, the CDR3 reads TGCGCCAGCAGCCAAGATCTAGGGGGGGCCGGAGAGACCCAGTACTTC. The chain couples TRBV4-1 to TRBJ2-5, with D perhaps matching TRBD2 (7 bases). This CDR3 is 16 amino acids long. V shed 0 bases and J shed 4 bases, with 15 bases lying between them. Germline CDR1 and CDR2: MGHRA and YSYEKL.

V and J are TRBV7-6 and TRBJ2-1; D possibly uses TRBD1 or TRBD2 (5 bases each). The CDR3 consists of 15 residues. The V end was cut by 2 bases, the J end by 6 bases, with 14 bases between. The germline V gene encodes CDR1 SGHVS and CDR2 FNYEAQ. As DNA, the CDR3 is TGTGCCAGCAGCTTAAGAGGGACGAACATCAATGAGCAGTTCTTC. Translation: CASSLRGTNINEQFF.

The V and J genes are TRBV7-3 and TRBJ1-2; 7 nucleotides line up with TRBD1. Germline CDR1 and CDR2: SGHTA and FQGTGA. The CDR3 runs 15 residues. Trimming cost V 5 bases and J 0 bases; bases outside gene matches: 6. The DNA for the CDR3 is TGTGCCAGCAGCGTCACAGGGGAAGCTAACTATGGCTACACCTTC. This sequence encodes CASSVTGEANYGYTF.

The chain combines TRBV12-3 or TRBV12-4 with TRBJ1-1; no clear D gene. V was trimmed by 2 bases and J by 0 bases, leaving 7 bases between them. This CDR3 has 14 residues. CDR3 protein: CASSLFLLNTEAFF. The CDR3 coding sequence is TGTGCCAGCAGTTTATTCTTGTTGAACACTGAAGCTTTCTTT.

V and J are TRBV12-3 or TRBV12-4 and TRBJ2-3; 8 nucleotides align to TRBD2. The junction had 4 bases not matched to a gene; V was cut back by 5 bases and J by 3 bases. CDR3 length: 14 amino acids. CDR3 DNA: TGTGCCAGCAGTACTAGCGGTTCGACAGATACGCAGTATTTT. It codes for CASSTSGSTDTQYF.

The rearrangement uses TRBV4-1 and TRBJ1-5; 7 positions agree with TRBD1. Germline assignment: CDR1 MGHRA and CDR2 YSYEKL. V trimming: 0 bases; J trimming: 0 bases; junction bases outside the gene matches: 5. CDR3 length: 17 residues. The DNA of the CDR3 is TGCGCCAGCAGCCAAGATCGGGCAGGGGGTAGCAATCAGCCCCAGCATTTT. Translating gives CASSQDRAGGSNQPQHF.

This clonotype has a handful of counts. The V call is TRBV27, the J call TRBJ2-1, with D possibly being TRBD1 (6 bases). Trimming stripped 4 bases from V and 5 bases from J, with 15 bases between. The CDR3 consists of 15 residues. The germline gives CDR1 MNHEY, CDR2 SMNVEV (reference sequence). The CDR3 bases are TGTGCCAGCAGTTCAGGACAGCCCTGGGACAATGAGCAGTTCTTC. Its translation is CASSSGQPWDNEQFF.

The chain recombines TRBV6-1 with TRBJ1-1, with D unresolved. This CDR3 contains 13 residues. Trimming removed 2 bases from V and 5 bases from J, with 9 bases in between. CDR1 is MNHNS, CDR2 SASEGT, per germline. CDR3 sequence (DNA): TGTGCCAGCAGTGAACGTGGCGGGACTGAAGCTTTCTTT. Translation gives CASSERGGTEAFF.

This clonotype has only a few counts. The chain links TRBV4-1 to TRBJ2-5, with D possibly being TRBD1 or TRBD2 (6 bases each). With 4 bases removed from V and 2 bases from J, the gap between germline ends came to 14 bases. From germline, CDR1 is MGHRA and CDR2 YSYEKL. This CDR3 contains 15 residues. The DNA for the CDR3 is TGCGCCAGCAGCCTGCGGGACACCCGACAAGAGACCCAGTACTTC. Its protein product is CASSLRDTRQETQYF.

The table lists this clonotype with a few counts. CDR3 amino acids: CASRIKSTDTQYF. The CDR3 nucleotides read TGTGCCAGCCGGATAAAGAGCACAGATACGCAGTATTTT. The rearrangement uses TRBV6-2 or TRBV6-3 and TRBJ2-3; D remains unclear. The CDR3 totals 13 residues. Trimming took 8 bases from V and 0 from J, leaving 9 bases between them. Germline V gives CDR1 MNHEY, CDR2 SVGEGT.

This clonotype was seen a handful of times. V gene TRBV7-4 combines with J gene TRBJ1-1; 9 bases line up with TRBD1. The CDR3 sequence is 17 residues long. Germline V gene sequence: CDR1 SGHVT, CDR2 SQSDAQ. The J segment lost 11 bases and the V segment lost 1 base, leaving 17 bases of the junction unmatched. In DNA, the CDR3 is TGTGCCAGCAGCTTAGAGGGTCGGGGACAGGGTACCATAGAGGCTTTCTTT. Translating it yields CASSLEGRGQGTIEAFF.

The chain has TRBV5-6 and TRBJ2-1; 8 bases map to TRBD1. Germline values: CDR1 SGHDT, CDR2 YYEEEE. This CDR3 has 14 amino acids. The V gene end was trimmed by 2 bases and the J gene end by 5 bases; junction bases not matched to a gene: 3. This CDR3 reads CASSFGQGDNEQFF. The CDR3, as DNA: TGTGCCAGCAGCTTTGGACAGGGCGACAATGAGCAGTTCTTC.

This clonotype was observed a handful of times. V usage is TRBV3-1 and J usage is TRBJ2-7, with D uncertain. Trimming removed 0 bases from V and 4 bases from J, with 7 bases in between. Germline V gene data show CDR1 as LGHDT and CDR2 as YNNKEL (reference sequence). The CDR3 contains 13 residues. The CDR3 region has the DNA TGTGCCAGCAGCCAAGACGAAGGGTACGAGCAGTACTTC. The encoded protein is CASSQDEGYEQYF.